Listed here are 32 T cell receptor beta chains from one sample, sequenced in a study of Ad26.COV2.S vaccination and SARS-CoV-2 variants. Here immunoSEQ multiplex PCR was the method, and the copy in TCRdb shows in-frame clones only, minus some. The data show around 340,000 clones, roughly nine tenths seen once. The treatment here: roughly 18 received Ad26.COV2.S at low or high dose, single or two shots; 5 received placebo; per-sample allocation not given. Sampling was done on day 63 after the first vaccine or placebo injection. The sequences come from peripheral blood, collected in a trial of Ad26.COV2.S vaccine versus placebo. The receptors were gathered from a person between 18 and 65 years old who received the Ad26.COV2.S COVID-19 vaccine or a placebo.

The gene calls are TRBV10-3 and TRBJ2-3; tentatively, D is TRBD1 (5 bases). Trimming cost V 4 bases and J 5 bases, with 7 bases left between them. Germline V CDR1 and CDR2: ENHRY, SYGVKD. This CDR3 has 12 amino acids. The DNA for the CDR3 is TGTGCCATCAGTGCGACAGAAGATACGCAGTATTTT. Translation: CAISATEDTQYF.

In this sample, this clone turned up once. The V gene is TRBV4-1, the J gene TRBJ1-4; D not certain. From germline, CDR1 is MGHRA and CDR2 YSYEKL. This CDR3 has 14 amino acids. The ends were cut back, 5 bases at V and 8 bases at J, with 15 bases in the middle. CDR3 region: CASSWRDGSEKLFF. DNA for the CDR3: TGCGCCAGCAGCTGGAGGGATGGAAGCGAAAAACTGTTTTTT.

Note on this clone: The sample contains more than one DNA sequence encoding this CDR3. This sequence joins TRBV18 and TRBJ1-1, with D hard to call. The length of the CDR3 is 11 residues. Germline V lookup: CDR1 KGHSH, CDR2 LQKENI. Deletions cut 4 bases from V and 2 bases from J, with 2 bases between. CDR3 protein: CASSLNTEAFF. The DNA of the CDR3 is TGTGCCAGCTCACTAAACACTGAAGCTTTCTTT.

Worth noting for this clone: Other nucleotide sequences from this sample produce the same CDR3. The V and J genes are TRBV19 and TRBJ1-1; possibly TRBD1 for D (5 bases). V dropped 5 bases and J dropped 0 bases, with 7 bases sitting between them. Germline V CDR1 and CDR2: LNHDA, SQIVND (reference sequence). The length of the CDR3 is 13 residues. The CDR3 sequence is CASSGQVNTEAFF. The CDR3, as DNA: TGTGCCAGTAGTGGACAAGTGAACACTGAAGCTTTCTTT.

The chain carries TRBV4-1 and TRBJ1-5; the match to TRBD1 covers 8 bases. Losses at the gene ends were 5 bases for V and 6 bases for J; bases not matched to a gene: 9. The germline V gene encodes CDR1 MGHRA and CDR2 YSYEKL. The CDR3 is 15 residues long. In nucleotides, the CDR3 is TGCGCCAGCAGCTACGGACAGGGAAGGACTCAGCCCCAGCATTTT. Amino acids: CASSYGQGRTQPQHF.

This clone was recorded a few times. The rearrangement links TRBV19 to TRBJ1-6; 7 positions match TRBD1. This CDR3 has 14 residues. Germline loops: CDR1 LNHDA, CDR2 SQIVND (reference sequence). Trimming at V came to 6 bases and at J to 8 bases, leaving 7 bases not matched to a gene. Written as DNA, the CDR3 is TGTGCCAGTAGCTTCGACAGGGCATATTCACCCCTCCACTTT. Translation gives CASSFDRAYSPLHF.

CDR3 nucleotide sequence: TGTGCCAGCTCACGAGCGGGACAGAAATCCGGGGAGCTGTTTTTT. This encodes CASSRAGQKSGELFF. The V and J genes are TRBV18 and TRBJ2-2, with D perhaps matching TRBD1 or TRBD2 (7 bases each). The ends were cut back, 4 bases at V and 6 bases at J, with 15 bases in the middle. This CDR3 region has 15 residues. The V gene's germline CDR1 is KGHSH and CDR2 LQKENI. Full variable domain (rest looked up from reference TRBV18 and TRBJ2-2): NAGVMQNPRHLVRRRGQEARLRCSPMKGHSHVYWYRQLPEEGLKFMVYLQKENIIDESGMPKERFSAEFPKEGPSILRIQQVVRGDSAAYFCASSRAGQKSGELFFGEGSRLTVL.

CDR3 amino acids: CASSETGRGEKLFF. The CDR3 DNA sequence: TGTGCCAGCAGCGAGACAGGGCGGGGTGAAAAACTGTTTTTT. The rearrangement uses TRBV5-4 and TRBJ1-4, with 7 bases identical to TRBD1. V dropped 4 bases and J dropped 7; count of bases not matched to a gene: 7. The CDR3 sequence is 14 residues long. CDR1 and CDR2 from the germline V gene are SGHNT and YYREEE (reference sequence).

The chain couples TRBV20-1 to TRBJ2-7, with 8 nucleotides matching TRBD1. Germline CDR1 and CDR2: DFQATT and SNEGSKA (reference sequence). There are 11 residues in the CDR3. The CDR3 reads CSGGTAYEQYF. CDR3 DNA: TGCTCAGGGGGCACTGCGTACGAGCAGTACTTC.

The chain has TRBV28 and TRBJ1-1; D not certain. The CDR3 totals 12 residues. V lost 3 bases, J lost 4 bases, and 6 bases lay in between. Germline V lookup: CDR1 MDHEN, CDR2 SYDVKM. CDR3 sequence: CASSLSGTEAFF. The CDR3 nucleotides are TGTGCCAGCAGTTTGAGTGGCACTGAAGCTTTCTTT.

The chain links TRBV3-1 (or the pseudogene TRBV3-2) to TRBJ2-6, with D perhaps matching TRBD1 or TRBD2 (6 bases each). The CDR3 consists of 16 residues. Germline CDR1 and CDR2: LGHDT and YNNKEL (reference sequence). V gave up 6 bases and J gave up 3 bases, with 15 bases separating them. The CDR3 sequence is CASSLLGGGGANVLTF. The DNA for the CDR3 is TGTGCCAGCAGTCTCTTAGGGGGAGGTGGGGCCAACGTCCTGACTTTC.

In this sample, this clone turned up a few times. The rearrangement joins TRBV7-2 to TRBJ1-5, with TRBD1 matching over 7 bases. This CDR3 is 15 amino acids long. Unmatched junction bases numbered 2, after V lost 1 base and J lost 2 bases. The germline V gene has CDR1 SGHTA and CDR2 FQGNSA. The DNA for the CDR3 is TGTGCCAGCAGCTTAGAACAGGGGCGCAATCAGCCCCAGCATTTT. It specifies CASSLEQGRNQPQHF.

V is TRBV7-9 and J is TRBJ1-2; no clear D gene. This CDR3 is 14 amino acids long. Germline V lookup: CDR1 SEHNR, CDR2 FQNEAQ (reference sequence). Trimming took off 1 base at V and 0 bases at J, with 6 bases between the two ends. The CDR3 sequence: CASSLGPTNYGYTF. DNA of the CDR3: TGTGCCAGCAGCTTAGGTCCCACTAACTATGGCTACACCTTC.

V usage is TRBV10-3 and J usage is TRBJ2-1; D is undetermined. CDR1 is ENHRY, CDR2 SYGVKD, per germline. V shed 4 bases and J shed 5 bases, with 12 bases lying between them. The CDR3 consists of 14 residues. This chain's CDR3 is CAISGGNRDNEQFF. The CDR3 coding sequence is TGTGCCATCAGTGGTGGCAACCGAGACAATGAGCAGTTCTTC.

The rearrangement joins TRBV4-1 to TRBJ2-1, with TRBD2 matching 11 bases. CDR3 size: 16 residues. Germline V gives CDR1 MGHRA, CDR2 YSYEKL. With V trimmed by 4 bases and J by 10 bases, 12 bases remained unmatched. CDR3 coding DNA: TGCGCCAGCAGCCCGACCGAAGGACTAGCGGGCAGAGAGCAGTTCTTC. Translation gives CASSPTEGLAGREQFF.

The chain recombines TRBV6-5 with TRBJ2-1; D not resolved. Per germline, CDR1 MNHEY and CDR2 SVGAGI. The CDR3 length is 12 residues. V lost 5 bases and J 9 bases, leaving 11 bases between the germline ends. The CDR3 region is CASSKKGGEQFF. The DNA for the CDR3 is TGTGCCAGCAGTAAAAAAGGTGGTGAGCAGTTCTTC.

J is TRBJ2-7 and V is TRBV5-6; 9 bases are a match to TRBD1. Germline lookup yields CDR1 SGHDT and CDR2 YYEEEE. Trimming removed 5 bases from V and 5 bases from J; junction bases left unmatched: 8. The CDR3 has 14 amino acids. Here the CDR3 reads CASRGTGRTHEQYF. Here the CDR3 DNA reads TGTGCCAGCAGGGGGACAGGGAGGACCCACGAGCAGTACTTC.

The chain employs TRBV6-1 and TRBJ1-3, with TRBD1 as a possible D gene (5 bases). The length of the CDR3 is 16 residues. CDR1 is MNHNS and CDR2 is SASEGT in the germline V gene. V lost 2 bases to trimming and J lost 4 bases, with 15 bases between them. The CDR3 region is CASSERNGASGNTIYF. The DNA for the CDR3 is TGTGCCAGCAGTGAAAGGAATGGGGCCTCGGGAAACACCATATATTTT.

This clone occurred once. The chain recombines TRBV6-5 with TRBJ2-5; D unresolved. In germline, CDR1 is MNHEY, CDR2 SVGAGI. The V end was cut by 0 bases, the J end by 5 bases, with 16 bases between. The CDR3 consists of 16 residues. The CDR3 nucleotides read TGTGCCAGCAGTTACTCGATTTCTAGACTTGCCGAGACCCAGTACTTC. It codes for CASSYSISRLAETQYF.

The V and J genes are TRBV7-3 and TRBJ2-5, with 8 nucleotides matching TRBD2. V gave up 7 bases and J gave up 7 bases; unmatched junction bases: 14. The CDR3 spans 15 residues. Germline V CDR1 and CDR2: SGHTA, FQGTGA. The CDR3 protein is CASTTGPAGVGTQYF. The CDR3 DNA reads TGTGCCAGCACCACCGGCCCAGCGGGAGTTGGGACCCAGTACTTC.

This sequence joins TRBV19 and TRBJ2-3; 13 bases fit TRBD2. The CDR3 sequence is 18 residues long. The junction had 7 bases not matched to a gene; V was cut back by 4 bases and J by 0 bases. Germline V CDR1 and CDR2: LNHDA, SQIVND (reference sequence). CDR3 in DNA: TGTGCCAGTAGTACAACTAGCGGGGGGGCCATGAGCACAGATACGCAGTATTTT. This translates into CASSTTSGGAMSTDTQYF. The whole variable domain, filled in from reference TRBV19 and TRBJ2-3, reads DGGITQSPKYLFRKEGQNVTLSCEQNLNHDAMYWYRQDPGQGLRLIYYSQIVNDFQKGDIAEGYSVSREKKESFPLTVTSAQKNPTAFYLCASSTTSGGAMSTDTQYFGPGTRLTVL.

J is TRBJ2-3 and V is TRBV28; D is perhaps TRBD1 (6 bases). The CDR3 has 17 amino acids. CDR1 and CDR2 from the germline V gene are MDHEN and SYDVKM. The V end was cut by 2 bases, the J end by 2 bases, with 17 bases between. The CDR3 loop is CASSLRTVGITTDTQYF. Written as DNA, the CDR3 is TGTGCCAGCAGTTTAAGGACAGTCGGAATAACCACAGATACGCAGTATTTT.

The chain joins TRBV4-2 to TRBJ2-3; D may match TRBD1 or TRBD2 (6 bases each). Germline CDR1 reads LGHNA; CDR2 reads YNFKEQ. The CDR3 has 13 amino acids. V shed 5 bases and J shed 4 bases, with 10 bases lying between them. The CDR3: CASSEGGPDTQYF. The CDR3 DNA reads TGTGCCAGCAGCGAAGGGGGGCCAGATACGCAGTATTTT.

The J gene is TRBJ2-3, the V gene TRBV7-9; D is unresolved. V lost 4 bases to trimming and J lost 6 bases, with 11 bases between them. From germline, CDR1 is SEHNR and CDR2 FQNEAQ (reference sequence). This CDR3 comprises 13 residues. CDR3 nucleotides: TGTGCCAGCAGCTCCCTTCCTGGGGATACGCAGTATTTT. Translated: CASSSLPGDTQYF.

The rearrangement joins TRBV18 to TRBJ1-1, with D unclear. This CDR3 contains 16 residues. The V gene lost 3 bases and the J gene lost 3 bases, with 17 bases spanning the gap. CDR1 is KGHSH and CDR2 is LQKENI in the germline V gene. The CDR3 nucleotides are TGTGCCAGCTCACCCCCGGGTTCCGCTCCCGACACTGAAGCTTTCTTT. Protein product: CASSPPGSAPDTEAFF.

J is TRBJ2-1 and V is TRBV6-5, with D possibly matching TRBD1 (6 bases). CDR1 is MNHEY, CDR2 SVGAGI, per germline. The V and J ends lost 10 bases and 0 bases respectively, with 10 bases between them. The CDR3 length is 13 residues. The CDR3 DNA is TGTGCCAACAAAGGGGGCTCCTACAATGAGCAGTTCTTC. This translates into CANKGGSYNEQFF.

V is TRBV28 and J is TRBJ2-6; D may be TRBD2 (5 bases). The V gene lost 8 bases and the J gene lost 2 bases, with 22 bases spanning the gap. CDR1 is MDHEN, CDR2 SYDVKM, per germline. This CDR3 comprises 18 residues. The CDR3 sequence: CASESQAREFAGANVLTF. For the CDR3, the DNA is TGTGCCAGCGAGTCCCAGGCGAGGGAATTTGCTGGGGCCAACGTCCTGACTTTC.

With regard to this clone: Other DNA sequences of this sample code for an identical CDR3. The CDR3 is CASSYRDFGNTIYF. The CDR3 nucleotides are TGTGCCAGCAGTTACCGGGACTTTGGAAACACCATATATTTT. The chain recombines TRBV6-2 or TRBV6-3 with TRBJ1-3, with D perhaps matching TRBD1 (5 bases). Germline CDR1 is MNHEY and CDR2 is SVGEGT. The CDR3 contains 14 residues. Trimming pared 2 bases from V and 3 bases from J, leaving 8 bases between.

The chain couples TRBV4-3 to TRBJ1-5, with 7 bases aligning to TRBD1. The CDR3 totals 16 residues. Per germline, CDR1 LGHNA and CDR2 YSLEER. Germline trimming cut 0 bases from V and 4 bases from J; bases unmatched to any gene: 6. The CDR3 nucleotides are TGCGCCAGCAGCCAAGAATGGGGACAGAAAAATCAGCCCCAGCATTTT. It yields the protein CASSQEWGQKNQPQHF.

The chain has TRBV3-1 (or the pseudogene TRBV3-2) and TRBJ1-5; D remains unclear. CDR3 length: 16 amino acids. V was cut by 1 base and J by 0 bases, with 10 bases left in between. The germline gives CDR1 LGHDT, CDR2 YNNKEL (reference sequence). CDR3 sequence reads: CASSQAGSNSNQPQHF. Written as DNA, the CDR3 is TGTGCCAGCAGCCAAGCCGGGTCTAATAGCAATCAGCCCCAGCATTTT.

The genes are TRBV10-3 and TRBJ1-2, with a possible D match to TRBD1 (5 bases). The CDR3 runs to 12 residues. Germline V gene sequence: CDR1 ENHRY, CDR2 SYGVKD. With 3 bases removed from V and 6 bases from J, the gap between germline ends came to 8 bases. CDR3 coding DNA: TGTGCCATCAGTGAAGGGGCACATGGCTACACCTTC. It encodes CAISEGAHGYTF.

The chain has TRBV2 and TRBJ2-1, with 8 nucleotides matching TRBD2. V lost 1 base, J lost 4 bases, and 6 bases stayed unmatched. The CDR3 loop spans 16 amino acids. Germline CDR1 SNHLY, CDR2 FYNNEI. The CDR3 nucleotides read TGTGCCAGCAGTGAAGGGGTAGCGGGATTTTACAATGAGCAGTTCTTC. Amino acids: CASSEGVAGFYNEQFF.